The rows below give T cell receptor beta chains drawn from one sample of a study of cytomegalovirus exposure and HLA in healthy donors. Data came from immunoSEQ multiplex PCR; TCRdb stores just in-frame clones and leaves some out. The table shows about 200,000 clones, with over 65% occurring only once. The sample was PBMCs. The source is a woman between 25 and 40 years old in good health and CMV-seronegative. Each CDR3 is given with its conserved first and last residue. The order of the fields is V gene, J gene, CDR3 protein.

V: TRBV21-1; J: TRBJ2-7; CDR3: CASSIGTGALFYEQYF
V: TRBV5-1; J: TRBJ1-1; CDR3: CASSLELGTVLTEAFF
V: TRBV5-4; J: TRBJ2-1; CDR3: CASSLQGANEQFF
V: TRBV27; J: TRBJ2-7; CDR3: CASSFGDNYEQYF
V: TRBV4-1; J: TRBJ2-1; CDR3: CASSREIRTGGEQFF
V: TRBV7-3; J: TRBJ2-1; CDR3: CASSFNPRTVYNEQFF
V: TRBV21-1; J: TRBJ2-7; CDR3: CASSNNRGIQYF
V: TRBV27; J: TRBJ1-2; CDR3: CASSFLGTELNGYTF
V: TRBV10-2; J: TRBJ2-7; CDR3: CASSRTREITYEQYF
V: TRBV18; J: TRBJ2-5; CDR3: CASSPSGHFQDF
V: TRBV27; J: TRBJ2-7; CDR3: CASRKQTSSGEQYF
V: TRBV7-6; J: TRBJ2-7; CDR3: CASSHRQGPSSYEQYF
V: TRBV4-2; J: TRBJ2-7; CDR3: CASSQTWTSGTYEQYF
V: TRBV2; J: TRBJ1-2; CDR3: CASRGGQGVANYGYTF
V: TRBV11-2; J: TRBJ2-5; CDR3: CASSYDRGQETQYF
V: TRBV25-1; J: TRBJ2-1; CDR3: CASSDLAGVNYNEQFF
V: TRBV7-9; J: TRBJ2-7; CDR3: CASSLTTGGRYEQYF
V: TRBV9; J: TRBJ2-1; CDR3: CASSVGGQGGFEQFF